Sequencing of this T cell receptor beta chain was carried out in a study of cytomegalovirus exposure and HLA in healthy donors. The PCR was carried out with 60 Vbeta primers and 13 Jbeta primers. Repertoires were generated with immunoSEQ multiplex PCR, while TCRdb's copy carries only in-frame clones and drops some. The data hold 160,000 or so clones, with 70% to 90% observed a single time. Study conclusions and caveats: Reportedly, diagnosis of cytomegalovirus status by the classifier showed high specificity and sensitivity. Being productive about 90% or about 30% of the time was typical of most TCR beta V segments in an earlier analysis. The study carried out a later analysis of TCR beta sequences. It associated around 17,000 of them with specific HLA alleles at a false discovery rate of 0.05.

As to this clone: As yet, its antigen is unknown.

The donors were healthy bone marrow donors. The sequencing input was PBMCs. The receptor's source is a woman aged 18-29 years in good health and CMV-seronegative.

The CDR3 nucleotides read TGTGCCAGCTCACCACTCCCAGGGGGTTTATACGAGCAGTACTTC. Amino acid sequence: CASSPLPGGLYEQYF. This rearrangement joins TRBV18 to TRBJ2-7, with 7 positions matching TRBD1. Germline V gene data show CDR1 as KGHSH and CDR2 as LQKENI. This CDR3 spans 15 amino acids. V dropped 1 base and J dropped 4; count of bases not matched to a gene: 7.